One and the same sample provided the 32 T cell receptor beta chains below, sequenced in a study of blood T cell repertoires in COVID-19 (TCRdb year 2020). Library preparation employed the immunoSEQ multiplex PCR assay. TCRdb's version of the immuneACCESS table is confined to in-frame rearrangements and falls short of the full clone set. An unresolved V gene accounts for under half of the shortfall where checked; the remainder is of unknown origin. Recorded for this sample are approximately 280,000 clones; around 91% of them occurred a single time. About 1.5% of the sample is held by the ten biggest clonotypes. What was sequenced was PBMCs or T cells enriched from blood (not recorded which). These receptors were collected from a woman in her late teens or twenties with acute COVID-19.

V gene TRBV15 combines with J gene TRBJ1-2, with D perhaps matching TRBD1 (6 bases). Germline CDR1 reads LNHNV; CDR2 reads YYDKDF (reference sequence). This CDR3 contains 17 residues. The germline V and J ends were trimmed by 0 bases and 7 bases, with 21 bases remaining between them. CDR3 sequence: CATSRDRGGSIRLGYTF. CDR3 coding DNA: TGTGCCACCAGCAGAGATCGGGGGGGCTCAATTCGGCTTGGCTACACCTTC.

This chain uses TRBV5-1 with TRBJ1-1, with 9 bases aligning to TRBD1. Germline lookup yields CDR1 SGHRS and CDR2 YFSETQ. This CDR3 comprises 15 residues. J was trimmed by 5 bases and V by 7 bases; bases with no gene match: 12. The CDR3 loop is CASGRVRTGVTEAFF. The CDR3 DNA reads as TGCGCCAGCGGGCGGGTCCGGACAGGGGTGACTGAAGCTTTCTTT.

The chain couples TRBV7-2 to TRBJ1-6; 9 positions match TRBD1. This CDR3 has 15 residues. Losses at the gene ends were 5 bases for V and 7 bases for J; bases not matched to a gene: 6. Per the germline V gene, CDR1 is SGHTA and CDR2 is FQGNSA. The CDR3 loop reads CASSQRTGENSPLHF. CDR3 sequence (DNA): TGTGCCAGCAGCCAGCGGACAGGGGAGAATTCACCCCTCCACTTT.

The chain uses TRBV4-1 and TRBJ1-2, with D possibly TRBD1 on 5 matching bases. The CDR3 spans 16 residues. Trimming pared 0 bases from V and 4 bases from J, leaving 15 bases between. Germline loops: CDR1 MGHRA, CDR2 YSYEKL. The CDR3 region is CASSQDYGGDTYGYTF. The DNA for the CDR3 is TGCGCCAGCAGCCAAGATTACGGAGGGGATACCTATGGCTACACCTTC.

The chain joins TRBV19 to TRBJ2-5; 14 bases agree with TRBD2. This CDR3 region has 16 residues. CDR1 is LNHDA, CDR2 SQIVND, per germline (reference sequence). V lost 4 bases and J lost 4; bases outside the gene matches: 5. The CDR3 sequence is CASSTGLAGGLETQYF. The CDR3 coding sequence is TGTGCCAGTAGTACCGGACTAGCGGGAGGTTTAGAGACCCAGTACTTC.

The chain is built from TRBV28 and TRBJ2-7; D is unclear. CDR1 and CDR2 from the germline V gene are MDHEN and SYDVKM. The V and J ends lost 2 bases and 3 bases respectively, with 11 bases between them. This CDR3 has 14 amino acids. CDR3 amino acids: CASSLIGRFYEQYF. The CDR3 DNA follows: TGTGCCAGCAGTTTAATTGGCAGATTCTACGAGCAGTACTTC.

The chain is built from TRBV3-1 (or the pseudogene TRBV3-2) and TRBJ2-3, with a tentative D call TRBD1 (6 bases). Looked up from germline, CDR1 is LGHDT and CDR2 is YNNKEL (reference sequence). The CDR3 length is 13 residues. V lost 5 bases and J lost 5, with 11 bases in between. DNA for the CDR3: TGTGCCAGCAGCTTGACAGGTTTAGATACGCAGTATTTT. This encodes CASSLTGLDTQYF.

This chain joins TRBV7-9 and TRBJ2-5; D is uncertain. The germline V gene has CDR1 SEHNR and CDR2 FQNEAQ (reference sequence). V was shortened by 5 bases and J by 3 bases, with 16 bases between the two germline ends. This CDR3 region has 15 residues. CDR3 in amino acids: CASSQTFSWEETQYF. The CDR3 coding sequence is TGTGCCAGCAGCCAGACTTTTTCTTGGGAAGAGACCCAGTACTTC.

This sequence joins TRBV20-1 and TRBJ2-4; maybe TRBD2 (5 bases). V was clipped by 3 bases and J by 1 base, with 13 bases between them. CDR1 and CDR2 (germline): DFQATT, SNEGSKA (reference sequence). The CDR3 covers 15 residues. CDR3 nucleotide sequence: TGCAGTGCTAGTCAGCGTGTAGCGGCCAAAAACATTCAGTACTTC. It is translated as CSASQRVAAKNIQYF.

Only a few counts were recorded for this clone. The chain combines TRBV5-8 with TRBJ2-1; 9 bases are shared with TRBD2. The CDR3 is 15 residues long. Per the germline V gene, CDR1 is SGHTS and CDR2 is YDEGEE. The trim removed 2 bases at V and 0 bases at J, leaving 0 bases unmatched. This CDR3 reads CASSFSGSSYNEQFF. CDR3 nucleotides: TGTGCCAGCAGCTTTAGCGGGAGCTCCTACAATGAGCAGTTCTTC. Looking up the rest from reference TRBV5-8 and TRBJ2-1 gives the full variable domain: EAGVTQSPTHLIKTRGQQATLRCSPISGHTSVYWYQQALGLGLQFLLWYDEGEERNRGNFPPRFSGRQFPNYSSELNVNALELEDSALYLCASSFSGSSYNEQFFGPGTRLTVL.

The chain employs TRBV6-4 and TRBJ2-1; the D gene is possibly TRBD2 (6 bases). With 4 bases removed from V and 4 bases from J, the gap between germline ends came to 17 bases. The CDR3 covers 16 residues. Germline V lookup: CDR1 MRHNA, CDR2 SNTAGT. The CDR3 bases are TGTGCCAGCAGTGTAGCGGCAGGCTCCCTTTACAATGAGCAGTTCTTC. It is translated as CASSVAAGSLYNEQFF.

The V and J genes are TRBV7-9 and TRBJ1-2, with D unresolved. V was clipped by 7 bases and J by 0 bases, with 18 bases between them. Looked up from germline, CDR1 is SEHNR and CDR2 is FQNEAQ (reference sequence). This CDR3 is built from 16 residues. The CDR3 sequence: CASTTPQANPNYGYTF. The DNA for the CDR3 is TGTGCCAGCACTACCCCCCAGGCCAATCCTAACTATGGCTACACCTTC.

The rearrangement links TRBV16 to TRBJ1-5, with 11 bases identical to TRBD1. Germline lookup yields CDR1 KGHSY and CDR2 FQNENV. This CDR3 contains 18 residues. J was trimmed by 5 bases and V by 0 bases; bases with no gene match: 9. CDR3 protein: CASSQSSGQGALHQPQHF. CDR3 sequence (DNA): TGTGCCAGCAGCCAATCCTCTGGACAGGGGGCGCTTCATCAGCCCCAGCATTTT.

V is TRBV14 and J is TRBJ2-1; 9 bases agree with TRBD1. V was pared by 2 bases and J by 4 bases, with 15 bases of the junction left unmatched. The CDR3 is 19 amino acids. Germline loops: CDR1 SGHDN, CDR2 FVKESK. The CDR3, as DNA: TGTGCCAGCAGCCAAACAAGATTCGCCGGGACAGGGCGATACAATGAGCAGTTCTTC. This codes for CASSQTRFAGTGRYNEQFF.

This clone showed up just once. The V gene is TRBV28, the J gene TRBJ2-3; TRBD2 aligns across 11 bases. Germline loops: CDR1 MDHEN, CDR2 SYDVKM. V lost 6 bases, J lost 7 bases, and 9 bases stayed unmatched. CDR3 size: 15 residues. DNA for the CDR3: TGTGCCAGCAGGTCACTAGCGGGAGAATGGTATACGCAGTATTTT. This translates into CASRSLAGEWYTQYF.

The rearrangement links TRBV27 to TRBJ2-1; TRBD1 might be the D (6 bases). This CDR3 contains 13 residues. Trimming stripped 0 bases from V and 10 bases from J, with 10 bases between. Germline CDR1 and CDR2: MNHEY and SMNVEV (reference sequence). This CDR3 is CASSLSRQVEQFF. In DNA form, the CDR3 reads TGTGCCAGCAGTTTATCGAGACAGGTCGAGCAGTTCTTC.

The chain has TRBV27 and TRBJ1-1; 10 bases line up with TRBD1. The V segment lost 5 bases and the J segment 1 base; nucleotides outside the gene matches: 4. Per the germline V gene, CDR1 is MNHEY and CDR2 is SMNVEV (reference sequence). The CDR3 runs 15 residues. The CDR3 loop reads CASSPGQGGNTEAFF. In nucleotides, the CDR3 is TGTGCCAGCAGTCCCGGACAGGGGGGGAACACTGAAGCTTTCTTT.

V and J are TRBV19 and TRBJ2-5, with D possibly matching TRBD2 (5 bases). The germline CDR1 and CDR2 sequences are LNHDA and SQIVND (reference sequence). CDR3 size: 15 residues. Between the trimmed V and J ends, which lost 11 bases and 3 bases, there was a span of 22 bases. The CDR3 spells CARELRGSIKETQYF. CDR3 DNA: TGTGCCCGGGAACTAAGAGGGTCCATTAAAGAGACCCAGTACTTC.

The CDR3 nucleotides are TGCGCCAGCAGCCAAGAGGGTAGAGGGGGCTCTGGCTACACCTTC. It encodes CASSQEGRGGSGYTF. The V gene is TRBV4-1, the J gene TRBJ1-2, with 7 positions matching TRBD1. Germline trimming cut 0 bases from V and 7 bases from J; bases unmatched to any gene: 8. The germline CDR1 and CDR2 sequences are MGHRA and YSYEKL. The CDR3 runs to 15 residues.

This rearrangement joins TRBV6-5 to TRBJ1-5; D gene unclear. Germline CDR1 reads MNHEY; CDR2 reads SVGAGI. CDR3 length equals 15 residues. V was trimmed by 4 bases and J by 11 bases, leaving 21 bases between them. In DNA, the CDR3 is TGTGCCAGCAGTTCCGGGGTTCCCGGGTCAGCAGCCCAGCATTTT. Amino acid sequence: CASSSGVPGSAAQHF.

V gene TRBV27 combines with J gene TRBJ2-1; TRBD2 matches 12 bases. There are 16 residues in the CDR3. CDR1 and CDR2 from the germline V gene are MNHEY and SMNVEV (reference sequence). Unmatched junction bases numbered 5, after V lost 7 bases and J lost 1 base. The CDR3 protein is CASKLAGGISYNEQFF. CDR3 DNA: TGTGCCAGCAAACTAGCGGGAGGTATATCCTACAATGAGCAGTTCTTC.

The chain combines TRBV4-1 with TRBJ2-1; TRBD2 matches at 11 bases. Germline CDR1 MGHRA, CDR2 YSYEKL. The junction had 3 bases not matched to a gene; V was cut back by 2 bases and J by 6 bases. The CDR3 totals 15 residues. CDR3 DNA: TGCGCCAGCAGCCAATTAGCGGGAGGGCTCAATGAGCAGTTCTTC. Its translation is CASSQLAGGLNEQFF.

The chain combines TRBV28 with TRBJ1-5, with 9 bases fitting TRBD1. This CDR3 has 14 amino acids. With 5 bases clipped from V and 5 bases from J, the junction kept 4 bases outside the gene matches. Germline CDR1 is MDHEN and CDR2 is SYDVKM. The CDR3 is CASSPGTGYQPQHF. The CDR3 nucleotides read TGTGCCAGCAGTCCGGGGACAGGGTATCAGCCCCAGCATTTT.

This rearrangement joins TRBV5-4 to TRBJ1-2, with a possible D match to TRBD1 (6 bases). This CDR3 has 15 amino acids. V lost 4 bases and J 4 bases, leaving 17 bases between the germline ends. The germline V gene encodes CDR1 SGHNT and CDR2 YYREEE (reference sequence). CDR3 in amino acids: CASSSNHRVGYGYTF. DNA of the CDR3: TGTGCCAGCAGCAGCAACCACAGGGTTGGCTATGGCTACACCTTC.

The chain has TRBV7-2 and TRBJ2-3; a possible D gene is TRBD1 (6 bases). With 3 bases removed from V and 0 bases from J, the gap between germline ends came to 13 bases. The germline V gene has CDR1 SGHTA and CDR2 FQGNSA. The CDR3 sequence is 16 residues long. The CDR3 sequence is CASSFQGDISTDTQYF. CDR3 DNA: TGTGCCAGCAGCTTTCAAGGGGACATAAGCACAGATACGCAGTATTTT.

This clone was seen just once. This sequence joins TRBV7-2 and TRBJ2-3; the match to TRBD2 covers 8 bases. The CDR3 runs 16 residues. V dropped 5 bases and J dropped 1; count of bases not matched to a gene: 8. Germline V gives CDR1 SGHTA, CDR2 FQGNSA. In DNA, the CDR3 is TGTGCCAGCAGCCGTCTTAGCGGGACCGGCACAGATACGCAGTATTTT. Residues: CASSRLSGTGTDTQYF.

J is TRBJ2-1 and V is TRBV7-3; 8 positions agree with TRBD2. Germline CDR1 SGHTA, CDR2 FQGTGA. The CDR3 length is 14 residues. The V gene end was trimmed by 6 bases and the J gene end by 4 bases; junction bases not matched to a gene: 5. The CDR3: CASSLAGPYNEQFF. CDR3 in DNA: TGTGCCAGCAGTTTAGCGGGGCCTTACAATGAGCAGTTCTTC.

Only one count was recorded for this clone. The chain recombines TRBV9 with TRBJ2-1, with 8 bases aligning to TRBD1. The V gene end was trimmed by 3 bases and the J gene end by 6 bases; junction bases not matched to a gene: 5. CDR3 length: 14 residues. The germline CDR1 and CDR2 sequences are SGDLS and YYNGEE. The CDR3 loop is CASSAGGLGNEQFF. CDR3 nucleotides: TGTGCCAGCAGCGCAGGGGGCTTAGGCAATGAGCAGTTCTTC.

This rearrangement joins TRBV29-1 to TRBJ1-1; weak D call: TRBD1 (6 bases). The CDR3 covers 11 residues. Germline loops: CDR1 SQVTM, CDR2 ANQGSEA. V dropped 4 bases and J dropped 7 bases, with 10 bases sitting between them. CDR3 in DNA: TGCAGCGTTGCCGGACAGCATGAAGCTTTCTTT. Translation: CSVAGQHEAFF.

Points on this clone: Additional DNA sequences in this sample encode the identical CDR3. The chain is built from TRBV19 and TRBJ2-1; 8 bases align to TRBD2. This CDR3 spans 15 amino acids. Looked up from germline, CDR1 is LNHDA and CDR2 is SQIVND (reference sequence). After removal of 2 bases from V and 3 bases from J, the junction contained 3 bases not matched to a gene. CDR3: CASSITSGYYNEQFF. The CDR3 DNA follows: TGTGCCAGTAGTATAACTAGCGGCTACTACAATGAGCAGTTCTTC.

Concerning this clone: Germline and junction disagree at one end, which may indicate a read error. The rearrangement uses TRBV30 and TRBJ1-2; 11 nucleotides agree with TRBD1. Germline CDR1 and CDR2: GTSNPN and SVGIG (reference sequence). The length of the CDR3 is 19 residues. The CDR3 loop reads CAWTWTGGSVKGSLRRSGF. CDR3 sequence (DNA): TGTGCCTGGACCTGGACAGGGGGCAGCGTCAAAGGATCCCTGCGTCGCTCAGGCTTC.

CDR3 protein: CASSPGTGAGNTIYF. CDR3 in DNA: TGCGCCAGCAGCCCCGGGACAGGGGCTGGAAACACCATATATTTT. The rearrangement uses TRBV4-3 and TRBJ1-3; the match to TRBD1 covers 10 bases. This CDR3 is built from 15 residues. The trim removed 4 bases at V and 2 bases at J, leaving 2 bases unmatched. CDR1 and CDR2 from the germline V gene are LGHNA and YSLEER.